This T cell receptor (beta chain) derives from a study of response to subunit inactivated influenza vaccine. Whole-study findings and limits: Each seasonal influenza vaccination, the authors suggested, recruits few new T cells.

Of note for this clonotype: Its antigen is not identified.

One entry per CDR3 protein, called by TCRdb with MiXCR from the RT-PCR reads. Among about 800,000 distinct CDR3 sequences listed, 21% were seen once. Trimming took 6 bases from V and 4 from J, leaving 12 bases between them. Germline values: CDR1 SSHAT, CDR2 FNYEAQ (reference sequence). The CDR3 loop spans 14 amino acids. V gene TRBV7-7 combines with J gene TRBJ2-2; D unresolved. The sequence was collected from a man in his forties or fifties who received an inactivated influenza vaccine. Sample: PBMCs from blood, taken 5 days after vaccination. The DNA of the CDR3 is TGTGCCAGCAGTGAAGAACCACTCACCGGGGAGCTGTTTTTT. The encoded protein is CASSEEPLTGELFF. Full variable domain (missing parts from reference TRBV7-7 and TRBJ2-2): GAGVSQSPRYKVTKRGQDVTLRCDPISSHATLYWYQQALGQGPEFLTYFNYEAQPDKSGLPSDRFSAERPEGSISTLTIQRTEQRDSAMYRCASSEEPLTGELFFGEGSRLTVL.